This T cell receptor (beta chain) came from a study of shared clonotypes between healthy human individuals. Study-level points and caveats: The small donor group covered limited genetic and exposure diversity.

V shed 2 bases, J shed 3 bases, and the junction held 6 bases outside the gene matches. The germline V gene encodes CDR1 MGHRA and CDR2 YSYEKL. This CDR3 spans 16 amino acids. The sequenced material, unsorted PBMC DNA, was run on ten immunoSEQ deep assay plates. The table came from immunoSEQ multiplex PCR; TCRdb's copy has only in-frame clones and leaves some out. The sample lists fewer than 500,000 clones, roughly 85% occurring once. Regarding this clone: Its antigen is unidentified.

The sequence was obtained from a woman between 40 and 50 years old in good health. Some clones in this sample may be carry-over from other donors' samples. Sequenced sample: PBMCs. This chain connects TRBV4-1 to TRBJ2-1; 8 bases are shared with TRBD2. For the CDR3, the DNA is TGCGCCAGCAGCCAAACCCGGGGGGGGAGCTACAATGAGCAGTTCTTC. As protein: CASSQTRGGSYNEQFF.